These 20 T cell receptor beta chains originate from one sample sequenced in a study of PD-1 blockade in classical Hodgkin lymphoma. TCRdb's copy holds only in-frame clones and misses some; the assay was immunoSEQ multiplex PCR. Among 57,000 or so clones listed, around 88% were seen once. All patients experienced relapse after autologous stem cell transplantation, and brentuximab vedotin exposure was variable. Sequences were derived from peripheral blood mononuclear cells (PBMCs), sampled at baseline. Receptors originate from a human donor with classical Hodgkin lymphoma.

This clone was seen a single time. V gene TRBV7-2 combines with J gene TRBJ1-2, with D possibly matching TRBD1 (6 bases). Germline CDR1 reads SGHTA; CDR2 reads FQGNSA. There are 15 residues in the CDR3. V was clipped by 1 base and J by 7 bases, with 16 bases between them. The chain's CDR3 is CASSLGYRVNAGYTF. For the CDR3, the DNA is TGTGCCAGCAGCTTAGGGTACAGGGTGAATGCTGGCTACACCTTC. Using reference TRBV7-2 and TRBJ1-2 for the parts outside the CDR3, the full variable domain is GAGVSQSPSNKVTEKGKDVELRCDPISGHTALYWYRQSLGQGLEFLIYFQGNSAPDKSGLPSDRFSAERTGGSVSTLTIQRTQQEDSAVYLCASSLGYRVNAGYTFGSGTRLTVV.

This chain links TRBV7-9 with TRBJ1-2, with D uncertain. The CDR3 extends over 17 amino acids. Looked up from germline, CDR1 is SEHNR and CDR2 is FQNEAQ (reference sequence). Trimming left V 2 bases short and J 4 bases short, with 20 bases between. CDR3 in amino acids: CASSLFAGSGNTYGYTF. The CDR3 nucleotides are TGTGCCAGCAGCTTATTCGCAGGTTCCGGAAACACCTATGGCTACACCTTC.

The chain carries TRBV7-2 and TRBJ2-5; D tentatively fits TRBD1 or TRBD2 (5 bases each). CDR3 length: 16 amino acids. Looked up from germline, CDR1 is SGHTA and CDR2 is FQGNSA. The V end was cut by 1 base, the J end by 5 bases, with 17 bases between. The CDR3 nucleotides read TGTGCCAGCAGCTTAGTAGGGACGAATAACGGGGAGACCCAGTACTTC. Its protein is CASSLVGTNNGETQYF.

This clone was observed once. This chain links TRBV7-4 with TRBJ1-5; 7 bases are shared with TRBD1. The V gene end was trimmed by 5 bases and the J gene end by 5 bases; junction bases not matched to a gene: 9. Germline V gene data show CDR1 as SGHVT and CDR2 as SQSDAQ. The length of the CDR3 is 15 residues. The CDR3 DNA reads as TGTGCCAGCAGCCCGATTAGGACAGGTGATCAGCCCCAGCATTTT. It encodes CASSPIRTGDQPQHF.

This rearrangement joins TRBV5-1 to TRBJ2-5, with 15 bases identical to TRBD2. Germline V gene data show CDR1 as SGHRS and CDR2 as YFSETQ. V shed 4 bases, J shed 4 bases, and the junction held 20 bases outside the gene matches. The length of the CDR3 is 21 residues. CDR3 sequence reads: CASSPQRGLAGGPIHRETQYF. CDR3 in DNA: TGCGCCAGCAGCCCCCAACGGGGACTAGCGGGGGGCCCCATACATCGAGAGACCCAGTACTTC.

A single count supports this clone. The chain links TRBV12-5 to TRBJ2-7; D remains unclear. Trimming pared 0 bases from V and 3 bases from J, leaving 6 bases between. Germline V gene sequence: CDR1 LGHNT, CDR2 FRNRAP. The length of the CDR3 is 13 residues. Here the CDR3 DNA reads TGTGCTAGTGGTTTGGTAGGCGACTACGAGCAGTACTTC. This codes for CASGLVGDYEQYF.

V gene TRBV6-5 combines with J gene TRBJ1-1; D is unclear. The CDR3 length is 14 residues. V was trimmed by 0 bases and J by 1 base, leaving 6 bases between them. CDR1 MNHEY and CDR2 SVGAGI come from the germline V gene. The CDR3 reads CASSYSVKNTEAFF. Here the CDR3 DNA reads TGTGCCAGCAGTTACTCGGTAAAGAACACTGAAGCTTTCTTT.

The gene calls are TRBV4-3 and TRBJ1-2; a weak D match, TRBD1 (5 bases). This CDR3 has 16 residues. Germline CDR1 LGHNA, CDR2 YSLEER. Trimming cost V 4 bases and J 5 bases, with 20 bases left between them. The CDR3 DNA reads TGCGCCAGCAGCCCCCGCGCCGGGACGGGGTTTTATGGCTACACCTTC. Its translation: CASSPRAGTGFYGYTF.

The rearrangement links TRBV18 to TRBJ1-4, with a weak D call TRBD1 (6 bases). Germline-derived CDR1 and CDR2 are KGHSH and LQKENI. The CDR3 loop spans 17 amino acids. Deletions cut 6 bases from V and 0 bases from J, with 17 bases between. The CDR3 sequence is CASSVRTVSSTNEKLFF. Written as DNA, the CDR3 is TGTGCCAGCTCGGTGAGGACAGTCTCTTCAACTAATGAAAAACTGTTTTTT.

The chain carries TRBV18 and TRBJ2-5; 9 nucleotides match TRBD2. The CDR3 totals 15 residues. V lost 1 base, J lost 0 bases, and 0 bases stayed unmatched. Germline V gene sequence: CDR1 KGHSH, CDR2 LQKENI. Here the CDR3 DNA reads TGTGCCAGCTCACCACTAGCGGGGGACCAAGAGACCCAGTACTTC. Translation gives CASSPLAGDQETQYF.

This clone was detected a few times. The chain employs TRBV6-1 and TRBJ2-3; 11 positions agree with TRBD2. The V segment lost 2 bases and the J segment 4 bases; nucleotides outside the gene matches: 2. The CDR3 is 15 residues long. Germline V gives CDR1 MNHNS, CDR2 SASEGT. The CDR3 reads CASSESSGGADTQYF. The CDR3 coding sequence is TGTGCCAGCAGTGAAAGTAGCGGGGGGGCAGATACGCAGTATTTT.

The genes are TRBV5-6 and TRBJ2-1, with D hard to call. Germline V gives CDR1 SGHDT, CDR2 YYEEEE. V lost 7 bases, J lost 5 bases, and 10 bases lay in between. This CDR3 is 12 amino acids long. CDR3 coding DNA: TGTGCCAGCCAGGCCCATCACAATGAGCAGTTCTTC. Protein: CASQAHHNEQFF. Variable domain in full (rest from reference TRBV5-6 and TRBJ2-1): DAGVTQSPTHLIKTRGQQVTLRCSPKSGHDTVSWYQQALGQGPQFIFQYYEEEERQRGNFPDRFSGHQFPNYSSELNVNALLLGDSALYLCASQAHHNEQFFGPGTRLTVL.

The V gene is TRBV6-1, the J gene TRBJ2-7; weak D call: TRBD2 (5 bases). The V gene's germline CDR1 is MNHNS and CDR2 SASEGT. The ends were cut back, 6 bases at V and 1 base at J, with 13 bases in the middle. There are 14 residues in the CDR3. The CDR3 here is CASSPPRGSYEQYF. CDR3 sequence (DNA): TGTGCCAGCAGCCCACCTCGGGGATCCTACGAGCAGTACTTC.

This sequence joins TRBV4-3 and TRBJ1-5, with D hard to call. CDR1 and CDR2 from the germline V gene are LGHNA and YSLEER. Trimming cost V 1 base and J 7 bases, with 14 bases left between them. The CDR3 spans 15 residues. CDR3 loop: CASSQVVAGNQPQHF. CDR3 DNA: TGCGCCAGCAGCCAAGTGGTCGCTGGGAACCAGCCCCAGCATTTT.

This clone was detected only a few times. The chain carries TRBV5-6 and TRBJ1-6; D unclear. Germline V CDR1 and CDR2: SGHDT, YYEEEE. The CDR3 has 14 residues. Deletions cut 2 bases from V and 4 bases from J, with 7 bases between. CDR3 in amino acids: CASSFAQYNSPLHF. CDR3 in DNA: TGTGCCAGCAGCTTTGCCCAATATAATTCACCCCTCCACTTT.

The chain recombines TRBV7-8 with TRBJ2-1; the D is unclear. Deletions cut 1 base from V and 3 bases from J, with 4 bases between. The germline gives CDR1 SGHVS, CDR2 FQNEAQ. This CDR3 region has 13 residues. For the CDR3, the DNA is TGTGCCAGCAGCTTAGACAGCTACAATGAGCAGTTCTTC. Residues: CASSLDSYNEQFF.

V usage is TRBV9 and J usage is TRBJ1-1, with D maybe TRBD1 (6 bases). Germline CDR1 reads SGDLS; CDR2 reads YYNGEE. With 4 bases removed from V and 10 bases from J, the gap between germline ends came to 26 bases. The CDR3 loop spans 16 amino acids. DNA of the CDR3: TGTGCCAGCAGCCCCGATCGTTGGCGGGGGCCAGGGCGAGCTTTCTTT. Its translation: CASSPDRWRGPGRAFF.

The rearrangement uses TRBV28 and TRBJ2-7; possible D gene TRBD2, 7 bases. Trimming shortened V by 5 bases and J by 7 bases, and 24 bases separated the two germline ends. Germline V gives CDR1 MDHEN, CDR2 SYDVKM. The CDR3 covers 16 residues. Here the CDR3 DNA reads TGTGCCAGCAGTCCCCGAGGGGGGGAGATTGTACGGGAGCAGTACTTC. Translation: CASSPRGGEIVREQYF.

The rearrangement uses TRBV15 and TRBJ1-2; tentatively, D is TRBD1 (6 bases). The CDR3 is 16 residues long. Per the germline V gene, CDR1 is LNHNV and CDR2 is YYDKDF (reference sequence). Trimming shortened V by 0 bases and J by 8 bases, and 19 bases separated the two germline ends. In nucleotides, the CDR3 is TGTGCCACCAGCAGAGATCTCGCGGGGGGCGCCCGGGGCTACACCTTC. Its protein product is CATSRDLAGGARGYTF.

Concerning this clone: In the same sample, other DNA sequences code for this CDR3. The gene calls are TRBV2 and TRBJ1-1; 7 bases match TRBD1. This CDR3 contains 13 residues. Germline CDR1 reads SNHLY; CDR2 reads FYNNEI. The trim removed 6 bases at V and 0 bases at J, leaving 1 base unmatched. Here the CDR3 reads CASRGQMNTEAFF. CDR3 DNA: TGTGCCAGCAGGGGACAGATGAACACTGAAGCTTTCTTT. Full variable domain (rest looked up from reference TRBV2 and TRBJ1-1): EPEVTQTPSHQVTQMGQEVILRCVPISNHLYFYWYRQILGQKVEFLVSFYNNEISEKSEIFDDQFSVERPDGSNFTLKIRSTKLEDSAMYFCASRGQMNTEAFFGQGTRLTVV.